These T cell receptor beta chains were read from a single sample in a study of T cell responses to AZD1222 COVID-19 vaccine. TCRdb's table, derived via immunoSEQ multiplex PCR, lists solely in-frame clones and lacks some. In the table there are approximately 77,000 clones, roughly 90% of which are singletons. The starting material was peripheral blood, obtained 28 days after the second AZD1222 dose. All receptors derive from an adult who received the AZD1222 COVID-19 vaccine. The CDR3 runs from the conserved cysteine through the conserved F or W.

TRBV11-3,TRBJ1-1,CASSFRDDEAFF
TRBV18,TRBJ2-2,CASSQRQGNTGELFF
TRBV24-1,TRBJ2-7,CATSGGYEQYF
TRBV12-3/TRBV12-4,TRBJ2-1,CASSIGRDEQFF
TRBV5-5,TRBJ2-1,CASSSRGGDSYNEQFF
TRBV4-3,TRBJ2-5,CASSQDLSAIQETQYF
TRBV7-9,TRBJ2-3,CASSPRDTQYF
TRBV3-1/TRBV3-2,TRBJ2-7,CASSQADGGLSYEQYF
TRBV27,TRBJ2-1,CASSLYGLAGNEQFF
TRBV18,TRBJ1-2,CASSPSRAGHGYTF
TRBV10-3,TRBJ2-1,CAIRGEIYNEQFF
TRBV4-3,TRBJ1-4,CASSRTGEGEKLFF
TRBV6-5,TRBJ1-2,CASSYGESNYGYTF
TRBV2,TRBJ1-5,CASAYYSNQPQHF
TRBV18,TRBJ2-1,CASSPSGRLYNEQFF
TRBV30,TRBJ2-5,CAWSDPETQYF
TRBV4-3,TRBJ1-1,CASSQEDGSTEAFF
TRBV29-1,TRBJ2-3,CSVEDRVRARKGSTDTQYF
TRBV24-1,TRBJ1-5,CATSLGNQGASNQPQHF
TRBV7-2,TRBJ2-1,CASSLEVGDHQPGGEQFF
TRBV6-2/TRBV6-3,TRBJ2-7,CASSYSVSLADLSYEQYF
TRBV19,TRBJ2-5,CASSSRPTGTRFSETQYF
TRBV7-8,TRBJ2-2,CASSLVGQGITGELFF
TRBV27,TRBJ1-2,CASRPGTFYGYTF
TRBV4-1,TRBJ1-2,CASSQEGGGFSQF
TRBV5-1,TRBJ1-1,CASSLGQGAPGSTEAFF
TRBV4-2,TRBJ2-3,CASSDSSRTDTQYF
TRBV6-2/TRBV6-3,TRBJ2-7,CASSYTIYEQYF
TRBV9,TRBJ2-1,CASSVFDGNNEQFF
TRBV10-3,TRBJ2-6,CAISAGGAGANVLTF
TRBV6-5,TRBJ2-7,CASSLTSNSYEQYF
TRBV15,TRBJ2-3,CATSRDEEGLDTQYF
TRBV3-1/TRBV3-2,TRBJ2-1,CASTPGGDEQFF
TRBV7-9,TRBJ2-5,CASSLEAGVAETQYF
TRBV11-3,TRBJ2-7,CASSFGLAGEQYF
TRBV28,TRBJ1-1,CASSLRDRTTEAFF
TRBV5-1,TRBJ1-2,CASSQGQGEAHGYTF
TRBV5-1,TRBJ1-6,CASSGGQKNNSPLHF
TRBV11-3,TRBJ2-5,CASSLALAGAETQYF
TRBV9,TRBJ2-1,CASSRQGTSGMSSYNEQFF
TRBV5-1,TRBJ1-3,CASSSDSSSGNTIYF
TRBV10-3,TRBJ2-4,CAITGGRNIQYF
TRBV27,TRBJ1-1,CASRRGNTEAFF
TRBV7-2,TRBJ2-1,CASSSSSGRYNEQFF
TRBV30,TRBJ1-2,CAWSGDREYYGYTF
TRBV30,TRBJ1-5,CAWTPGPDSNQPQHF